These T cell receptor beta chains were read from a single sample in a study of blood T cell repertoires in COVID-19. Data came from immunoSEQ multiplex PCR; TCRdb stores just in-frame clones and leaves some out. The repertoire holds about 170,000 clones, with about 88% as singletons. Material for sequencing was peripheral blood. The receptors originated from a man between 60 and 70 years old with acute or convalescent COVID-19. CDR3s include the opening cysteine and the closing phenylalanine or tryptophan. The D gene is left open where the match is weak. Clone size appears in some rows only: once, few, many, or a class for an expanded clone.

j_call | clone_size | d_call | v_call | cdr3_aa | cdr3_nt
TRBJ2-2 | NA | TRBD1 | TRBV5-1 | CASSSGQGNGELFF | TGCGCCAGCAGCTCGGGACAGGGGAACGGGGAGCTGTTTTTT
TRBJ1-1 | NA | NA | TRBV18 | CASSPGRQEAFF | TGTGCCAGCTCACCGGGCAGGCAGGAAGCTTTCTTT
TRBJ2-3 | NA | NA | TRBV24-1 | CATSDFSVTSTDTQYF | TGTGCCACCAGTGATTTTTCAGTGACTAGCACAGATACGCAGTATTTT
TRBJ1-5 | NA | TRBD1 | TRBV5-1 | CASSYGTGGEQPQHF | TGCGCCAGCAGCTACGGGACAGGGGGCGAACAGCCCCAGCATTTT
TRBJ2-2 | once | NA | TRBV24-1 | CATSDFYVAASTGELFF | TGTGCCACCAGTGATTTTTACGTAGCTGCGAGCACCGGGGAGCTGTTTTTT
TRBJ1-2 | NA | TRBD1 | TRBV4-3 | CASSQAQGSVYGYTF | TGCGCCAGCAGCCAAGCACAGGGGAGTGTCTATGGCTACACCTTC
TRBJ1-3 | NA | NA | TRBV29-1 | CSVGQFSGNTIYF | TGCAGCGTTGGCCAGTTCTCTGGAAACACCATATATTTT
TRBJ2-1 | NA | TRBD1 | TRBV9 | CASSGKQGHEQFF | TGTGCCAGCAGCGGAAAACAGGGGCACGAGCAGTTCTTC
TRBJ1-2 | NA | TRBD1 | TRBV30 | CAWSKGATGQGARGYTF | TGTGCCTGGAGTAAGGGAGCCACGGGACAGGGGGCAAGGGGCTACACCTTC
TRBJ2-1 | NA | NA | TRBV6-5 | CASSYSPGIYNEQFF | TGTGCCAGCAGTTACTCGCCAGGGATCTACAATGAGCAGTTCTTC
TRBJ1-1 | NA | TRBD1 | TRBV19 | CAIRTGDTEAFF | TGTGCCATAAGAACAGGGGACACTGAAGCTTTCTTT
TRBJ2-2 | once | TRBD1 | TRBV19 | CASSPGDRYTGELFF | TGTGCCAGTAGTCCCGGGGACAGGTACACCGGGGAGCTGTTTTTT
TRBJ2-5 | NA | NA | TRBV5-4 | CASSLIQGFRETQYF | TGTGCCAGCAGCTTGATTCAGGGGTTCAGGGAGACCCAGTACTTC
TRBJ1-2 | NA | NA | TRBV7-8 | CASSLKAGGPPDGYTF | TGTGCCAGCAGCTTAAAAGCGGGGGGCCCCCCGGATGGCTACACCTTC
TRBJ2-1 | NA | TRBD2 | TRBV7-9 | CASSLPRTSGKNEQFF | TGTGCCAGCAGCTTACCAAGGACTAGCGGGAAGAATGAGCAGTTCTTC
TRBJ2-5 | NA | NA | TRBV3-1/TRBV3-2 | CASTHGGETQYF | TGTGCCAGCACCCATGGCGGCGAGACCCAGTACTTC
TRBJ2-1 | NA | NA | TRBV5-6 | CASSFYTSYNEQFF | TGTGCCAGCAGCTTTTACACCTCCTACAATGAGCAGTTCTTC
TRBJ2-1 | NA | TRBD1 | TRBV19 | CASRDRGGEQFF | TGTGCCAGCCGGGACAGGGGGGGGGAGCAGTTCTTC
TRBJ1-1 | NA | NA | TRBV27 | CASRPRGNTEAFF | TGTGCCAGCCGACCCCGAGGGAACACTGAAGCTTTCTTT
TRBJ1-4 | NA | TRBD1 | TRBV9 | CASSVGGQGDEKLFF | TGTGCCAGCAGCGTAGGGGGACAGGGGGATGAAAAACTGTTTTTT
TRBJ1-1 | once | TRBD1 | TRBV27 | CASSLSSQGAVDTEAFF | TGTGCCAGCAGTTTATCGAGCCAGGGGGCTGTTGACACTGAAGCTTTCTTT
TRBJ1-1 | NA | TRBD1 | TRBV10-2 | CASRQGNEAFF | TGCGCCAGCAGACAGGGGAATGAAGCTTTCTTT
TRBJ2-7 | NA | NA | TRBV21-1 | CASSKGSGSYEQYF | TGTGCCAGCAGCAAAGGCTCGGGGTCCTACGAGCAGTACTTC
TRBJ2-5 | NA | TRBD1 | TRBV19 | CASSIAPGGETQYF | TGTGCCAGTAGTATAGCCCCAGGGGGAGAGACCCAGTACTTC
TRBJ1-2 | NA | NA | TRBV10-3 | CAISEREVNGYTF | TGTGCCATCAGTGAGCGGGAAGTTAATGGCTACACCTTC
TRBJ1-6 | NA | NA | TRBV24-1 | CATRPSGNSPLHF | TGTGCCACCAGGCCGTCAGGGAATTCACCCCTCCACTTT
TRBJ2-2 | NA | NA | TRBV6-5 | CASVGDSPGELFF | TGTGCCAGCGTAGGCGACTCTCCCGGGGAGCTGTTTTTT
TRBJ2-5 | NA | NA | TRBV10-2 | CASSVSGRFQETQYF | TGCGCCAGCAGTGTAAGTGGGAGATTCCAAGAGACCCAGTACTTC
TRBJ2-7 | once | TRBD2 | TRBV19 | CASRTSGTYEQYF | TGTGCCAGTAGAACTAGCGGGACCTACGAGCAGTACTTC
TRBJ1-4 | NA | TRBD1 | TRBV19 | CASSRGAGGFEKLFF | TGTGCCAGTAGTAGGGGCGCAGGGGGCTTCGAAAAACTGTTTTTT
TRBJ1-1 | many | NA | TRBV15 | CATSREGNTEAFF | TGTGCCACCAGCAGGGAGGGGAACACTGAAGCTTTCTTT
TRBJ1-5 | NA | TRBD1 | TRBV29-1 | CSVETGVNQPQHF | TGCAGCGTTGAGACAGGGGTGAATCAGCCCCAGCATTTT
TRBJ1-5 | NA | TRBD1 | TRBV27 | CASSPALNRGRTRYSNQPQHF | TGTGCCAGCAGCCCTGCCCTGAACAGGGGGCGCACTCGGTATAGCAATCAGCCCCAGCATTTT
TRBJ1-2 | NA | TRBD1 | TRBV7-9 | CASSPGQYYGYTF | TGTGCCAGCAGCCCGGGACAGTACTATGGCTACACCTTC
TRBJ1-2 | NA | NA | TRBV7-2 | CASSLQGHGYTF | TGTGCCAGCAGCTTACAGGGGCATGGCTACACCTTC
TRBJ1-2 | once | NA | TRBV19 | CASSINRDRGYTF | TGTGCCAGTAGTATAAACAGGGATCGTGGCTACACCTTC
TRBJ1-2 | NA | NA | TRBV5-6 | CASTRRGGYGYTF | TGTGCCAGCACCCGAAGGGGGGGCTATGGCTACACCTTC
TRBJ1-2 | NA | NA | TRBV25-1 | CASSVNFNYGYTF | TGTGCCAGCAGTGTGAACTTTAACTATGGCTACACCTTC
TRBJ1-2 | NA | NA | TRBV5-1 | CASSYRVNYGYTF | TGCGCCAGCAGCTACAGGGTTAACTATGGCTACACCTTC
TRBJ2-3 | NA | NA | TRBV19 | CASSISARAGDTQYF | TGTGCCAGTAGTATAAGCGCTAGGGCGGGAGATACGCAGTATTTT
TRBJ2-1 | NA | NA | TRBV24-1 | CATSDAGLVEIEQFF | TGTGCCACCAGTGATGCGGGACTTGTTGAGATTGAGCAGTTCTTC
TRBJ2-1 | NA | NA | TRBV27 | CASSLGQYNEQFF | TGTGCCAGCAGTTTGGGGCAATACAATGAGCAGTTCTTC
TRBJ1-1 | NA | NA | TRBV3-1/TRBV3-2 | CASSQNRGETEAFF | TGTGCCAGCAGCCAAAATAGGGGTGAGACTGAAGCTTTCTTT
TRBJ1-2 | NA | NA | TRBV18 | CASSRGVVETGYTF | TGTGCCAGCTCCCGCGGGGTTGTAGAGACTGGCTACACCTTC
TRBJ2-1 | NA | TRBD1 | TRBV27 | CASRTGNEQFF | TGTGCCTCACGGACAGGGAATGAGCAGTTCTTC
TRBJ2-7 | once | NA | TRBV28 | CASSLRDKTYEQYF | TGTGCCAGCAGCCTCCGGGATAAGACCTACGAGCAGTACTTC
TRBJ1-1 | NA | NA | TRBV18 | CASSQDTEAFF | TGTGCCAGCTCCCAGGACACTGAAGCTTTCTTT
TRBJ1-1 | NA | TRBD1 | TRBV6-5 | CASSNRGWTEAFF | TGTGCCAGCAGTAACAGGGGGTGGACTGAAGCTTTCTTT
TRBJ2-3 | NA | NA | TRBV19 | CASSRQSYTDTQYF | TGTGCCAGTAGTAGACAATCTTACACAGATACGCAGTATTTT
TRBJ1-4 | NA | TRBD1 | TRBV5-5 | CASSSVTGGNEKLFF | TGTGCCAGCAGCTCCGTTACAGGGGGAAATGAAAAACTGTTTTTT
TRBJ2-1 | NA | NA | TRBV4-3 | CASSQETGSEQFF | TGCGCCAGCAGCCAGGAAACAGGGAGTGAGCAGTTCTTC
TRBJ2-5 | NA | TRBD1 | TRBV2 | CASSLQGAGETQYF | TGTGCCAGCTCCTTGCAGGGGGCGGGGGAGACCCAGTACTTC
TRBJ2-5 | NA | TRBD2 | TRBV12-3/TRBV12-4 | CASSRLAGETQYF | TGTGCCAGCAGCCGCCTAGCGGGAGAGACCCAGTACTTC
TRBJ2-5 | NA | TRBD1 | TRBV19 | CASSGRTGILETQYF | TGTGCCAGTAGTGGCCGGACAGGAATCCTGGAGACCCAGTACTTC
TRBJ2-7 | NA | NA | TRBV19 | CASSRAGDYEQYF | TGTGCCAGTAGTAGGGCAGGGGACTACGAGCAGTACTTC
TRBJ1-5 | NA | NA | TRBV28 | CASSLPDQPQHF | TGTGCCAGCAGTTTACCTGATCAGCCCCAGCATTTT
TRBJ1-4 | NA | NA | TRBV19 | CASSIAAARNEKLFF | TGTGCCAGTAGTATAGCGGCGGCAAGGAATGAAAAACTGTTTTTT
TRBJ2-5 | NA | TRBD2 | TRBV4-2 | CASSQELAGRETQYF | TGTGCCAGCAGCCAAGAACTAGCGGGGCGAGAGACCCAGTACTTC